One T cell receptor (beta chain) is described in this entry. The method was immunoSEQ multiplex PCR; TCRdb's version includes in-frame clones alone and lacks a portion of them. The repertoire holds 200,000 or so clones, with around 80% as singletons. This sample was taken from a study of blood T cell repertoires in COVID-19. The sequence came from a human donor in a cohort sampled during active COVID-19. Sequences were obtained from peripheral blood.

The chain's CDR3 is CASSSGTGSHEQYF. The DNA of the CDR3 is TGCGCCAGCAGCTCCGGGACAGGGTCCCACGAGCAGTACTTC. The chain carries TRBV5-1 and TRBJ2-7; 9 bases are a match to TRBD1. This CDR3 comprises 14 residues. V gave up 3 bases and J gave up 5 bases; unmatched junction bases: 6. Germline CDR1 is SGHRS and CDR2 is YFSETQ.